Here is one T cell receptor (beta chain) with its context. Across 20 to 25 US areas, participants ranged in age from about 18 to 100 years. Cohort allocation depended upon clinical history that participants reported. Donors in Cohort 3 counted as recovered after two negative PCRs, clearance, or symptom resolution. This specimen belongs to a study of blood T cell repertoires in COVID-19. Overall study: From T cells, B-cell-depleted T cells, or PBMCs came the material, which was cDNA or gDNA.

Germline CDR1 SGHNT, CDR2 YYREEE (reference sequence). The CDR3 is 17 amino acids. V dropped 0 bases and J dropped 2 bases, with 18 bases sitting between them. Profiled with immunoSEQ multiplex PCR; TCRdb holds only in-frame clones, not every one. In the table there are around 480,000 clones, 87% of which are singletons. This receptor was identified in a woman aged 18-29 years who had recovered from COVID-19. The chain combines TRBV5-4 with TRBJ2-7; D possibly corresponds to TRBD2 (5 bases). The sequenced sample was PBMCs or T cells enriched from blood (not recorded which). The CDR3 region is CASSLGAPGTLAYEQYF. CDR3 DNA: TGTGCCAGCAGCTTGGGGGCCCCGGGAACATTAGCCTACGAGCAGTACTTC.